This T cell receptor beta chain was found in a study of blood T cell repertoires in COVID-19. About the research overall: PBMCs, B-cell-depleted T cells, or T cells provided the cDNA or gDNA that made up the material.

In the authors' methods: Cell counts per sample came from amplifying reference gene primers. Only in-frame clones appear in the TCRdb table, and some are missing; sequencing was by immunoSEQ multiplex PCR. Clone size and V and J calls were adopted from that table, with D and trimming inferred from the DNA. The profile covers approximately 280,000 clones, with over 75% appearing a single time and under 7% taken by the ten largest. Those enrolled in Seattle joined during active infection and were followed longitudinally afterward. The length of the CDR3 is 16 residues. The germline CDR1 and CDR2 sequences are LGHNA and YNFKEQ. Trimming cost V 0 bases and J 7 bases, with 19 bases left between them.

The chain recombines TRBV4-2 with TRBJ2-7, with D uncertain. The TCR originated in a woman aged 30 to 39 with COVID-19, enrolled during active disease. Sequenced input: peripheral blood. The CDR3 is CASSQDRYSSYEEQYF. The CDR3 nucleotides are TGTGCCAGCAGCCAAGACCGATACTCATCCTACGAGGAGCAGTACTTC.